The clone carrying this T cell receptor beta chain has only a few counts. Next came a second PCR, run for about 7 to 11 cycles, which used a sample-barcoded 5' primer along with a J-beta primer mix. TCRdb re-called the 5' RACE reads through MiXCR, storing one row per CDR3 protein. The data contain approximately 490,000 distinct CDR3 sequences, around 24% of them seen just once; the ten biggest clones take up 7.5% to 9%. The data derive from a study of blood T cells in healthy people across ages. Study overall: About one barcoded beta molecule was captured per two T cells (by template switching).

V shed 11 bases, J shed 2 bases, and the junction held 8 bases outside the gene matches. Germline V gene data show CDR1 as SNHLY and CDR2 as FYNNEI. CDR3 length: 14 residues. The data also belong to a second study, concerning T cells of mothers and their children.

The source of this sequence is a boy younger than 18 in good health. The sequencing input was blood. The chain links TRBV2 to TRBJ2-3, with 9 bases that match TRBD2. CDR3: CACRLAVFTDTQYF. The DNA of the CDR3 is TGTGCCTGTAGACTAGCGGTCTTCACAGATACGCAGTATTTT.